One and the same sample provided the 20 T cell receptor beta chains below, sequenced in a study of blood T cell repertoires in COVID-19. Produced via immunoSEQ multiplex PCR; TCRdb's table is partial and in-frame only. The sample lists more than 75,000 clones; 89% were seen once. The sample comprised peripheral blood. The receptors shown here come from a man aged 45-65 years with COVID-19, enrolled during active disease.

This clone was seen only once. The chain employs TRBV14 and TRBJ1-4, with D maybe TRBD1 (6 bases). The CDR3 is made up of 14 amino acids. Germline-derived CDR1 and CDR2 are SGHDN and FVKESK. V gave up 2 bases and J gave up 8 bases, with 12 bases separating them. In DNA, the CDR3 is TGTGCCAGCAGCCAACTAACGGACAGAGAAAAACTGTTTTTT. It translates to CASSQLTDREKLFF.

The rearrangement uses TRBV3-1 (or the pseudogene TRBV3-2) and TRBJ1-2; D may be TRBD1 (6 bases). V lost 0 bases, J lost 8 bases, and 10 bases lay in between. Germline V lookup: CDR1 LGHDT, CDR2 YNNKEL (reference sequence). The CDR3 contains 13 residues. Written as DNA, the CDR3 is TGTGCCAGCAGCCAAGATGGGGGGGCCGGCTACACCTTC. Translation gives CASSQDGGAGYTF.

In DNA, the CDR3 is TGTGCCAGCAGTTACGGGACAGCACAAGAGACCCAGTACTTC. Amino acids: CASSYGTAQETQYF. V usage is TRBV6-5 and J usage is TRBJ2-5, with TRBD1 matching 7 bases. This CDR3 contains 14 residues. V dropped 2 bases and J dropped 2; count of bases not matched to a gene: 2. The V gene's germline CDR1 is MNHEY and CDR2 SVGAGI.

The chain employs TRBV27 and TRBJ2-3; 9 bases match TRBD1. Germline lookup yields CDR1 MNHEY and CDR2 SMNVEV (reference sequence). V gave up 5 bases and J gave up 4 bases; unmatched junction bases: 4. This CDR3 has 14 residues. CDR3: CASSRQGVADTQYF. CDR3 nucleotides: TGTGCCAGCAGTAGACAGGGGGTAGCAGATACGCAGTATTTT.

The CDR3 reads CASSSPGTELRGGYNEQFF. The CDR3 DNA reads TGTGCCAGTAGTAGCCCCGGGACTGAACTTAGGGGGGGCTACAATGAGCAGTTCTTC. The chain uses TRBV19 and TRBJ2-1, with a tentative D call TRBD2 (7 bases). Germline-derived CDR1 and CDR2 are LNHDA and SQIVND (reference sequence). V was trimmed by 4 bases and J by 3 bases, leaving 25 bases between them. The CDR3 has 19 amino acids. The complete variable domain, with remaining parts taken from reference TRBV19 and TRBJ2-1, reads DGGITQSPKYLFRKEGQNVTLSCEQNLNHDAMYWYRQDPGQGLRLIYYSQIVNDFQKGDIAEGYSVSREKKESFPLTVTSAQKNPTAFYLCASSSPGTELRGGYNEQFFGPGTRLTVL.

The chain recombines TRBV2 with TRBJ1-3; D is ambiguous. V was cut by 1 base and J by 2 bases, with 9 bases left in between. The length of the CDR3 is 15 residues. Germline values: CDR1 SNHLY, CDR2 FYNNEI. The CDR3 loop is CASSEGAGAGNTIYF. The CDR3 nucleotides are TGTGCCAGCAGTGAAGGGGCAGGTGCTGGAAACACCATATATTTT.

The rearrangement links TRBV7-3 to TRBJ1-1; possible D gene TRBD1, 6 bases. CDR1 is SGHTA, CDR2 FQGTGA, per germline. The CDR3 sequence is 12 residues long. Trimming removed 3 bases at V and 8 bases at J, with 10 bases between. CDR3 sequence (DNA): TGTGCCAGCAGCTTTTCCGGGACAGAAGCTTTCTTT. Its translation: CASSFSGTEAFF.

The chain employs TRBV28 and TRBJ1-4, with no clear D. The CDR3 totals 15 residues. CDR1 and CDR2 (germline): MDHEN, SYDVKM. With 6 bases removed from V and 8 bases from J, the gap between germline ends came to 19 bases. The CDR3 bases are TGTGCCAGCAGCCTGATGCCGGGGAGAATGGAAAAACTGTTTTTT. Encoded protein: CASSLMPGRMEKLFF.

V and J are TRBV12-3 or TRBV12-4 and TRBJ1-2; D ambiguous. With 6 bases removed from V and 4 bases from J, the gap between germline ends came to 12 bases. The CDR3 consists of 13 residues. The CDR3: CASRPPGFYGYTF. The CDR3 DNA reads TGTGCCAGCAGGCCCCCGGGGTTCTATGGCTACACCTTC.

This chain links TRBV7-2 with TRBJ2-7; D is possibly TRBD2 (5 bases). CDR3 size: 13 residues. Trimming took off 5 bases at V and 2 bases at J, with 10 bases between the two ends. The germline V gene encodes CDR1 SGHTA and CDR2 FQGNSA. This CDR3 reads CASSPTRPYEQYF. CDR3 nucleotides: TGTGCCAGCAGCCCTACTAGGCCCTACGAGCAGTACTTC.

The chain uses TRBV27 and TRBJ2-7, with TRBD1 matching over 7 bases. Germline trimming cut 4 bases from V and 2 bases from J; bases unmatched to any gene: 5. CDR1 is MNHEY, CDR2 SMNVEV, per germline (reference sequence). The CDR3 consists of 14 residues. CDR3 in amino acids: CASSSDRTAYEQYF. CDR3 DNA: TGTGCCAGCAGTTCGGACAGGACGGCCTACGAGCAGTACTTC.

The chain has TRBV11-1 and TRBJ1-5; weak D call: TRBD1 (5 bases). Looked up from germline, CDR1 is SGHAT and CDR2 is FQDESV (reference sequence). CDR3 length equals 15 residues. Trimming removed 4 bases at V and 3 bases at J, with 13 bases between. The CDR3 region has the DNA TGTGCCAGCAGCTACCCCAGGGCCTCCAATCAGCCCCAGCATTTT. Translating it yields CASSYPRASNQPQHF. Filled out from reference TRBV11-1 and TRBJ1-5, the complete variable domain reads EAEVAQSPRYKITEKSQAVAFWCDPISGHATLYWYRQILGQGPELLVQFQDESVVDDSQLPKDRFSAERLKGVDSTLKIQPAELGDSAMYLCASSYPRASNQPQHFGDGTRLSIL.

This clone turned up a few times. The V gene is TRBV7-9, the J gene TRBJ1-2, with D possibly matching TRBD1 (6 bases). Germline CDR1 and CDR2: SEHNR and FQNEAQ (reference sequence). The CDR3 contains 17 residues. The ends were cut back, 1 base at V and 3 bases at J, with 18 bases in the middle. The CDR3 is CASSLGTDRPIHYGYTF. CDR3 DNA: TGTGCCAGCAGCTTAGGGACTGACAGGCCAATCCACTATGGCTACACCTTC.

The chain employs TRBV9 and TRBJ1-2; D remains ambiguous. CDR3 length: 13 amino acids. Germline loops: CDR1 SGDLS, CDR2 YYNGEE. V was pared by 4 bases and J by 2 bases, with 9 bases between. The CDR3 region is CASSPTGNYGYTF. CDR3 sequence (DNA): TGTGCCAGCAGCCCCACGGGAAACTATGGCTACACCTTC.

The chain couples TRBV11-2 to TRBJ1-2; D uncertain. CDR3 length equals 13 residues. The ends were cut back, 1 base at V and 5 bases at J, with 8 bases in the middle. In germline, CDR1 is SGHAT, CDR2 FQNNGV. The CDR3 sequence: CASSLAGSYGYTF. The CDR3 DNA reads as TGTGCCAGCAGCTTAGCTGGCTCTTATGGCTACACCTTC.

The chain uses TRBV2 and TRBJ1-2; TRBD1 is a possible D gene (5 bases). Germline lookup yields CDR1 SNHLY and CDR2 FYNNEI. The CDR3 length is 13 residues. V dropped 1 base and J dropped 2 bases, with 5 bases sitting between them. The CDR3 nucleotides read TGTGCCAGCAGTGAAGGACAGAACTATGGCTACACCTTC. Translated: CASSEGQNYGYTF.

The chain combines TRBV6-5 with TRBJ1-1; TRBD1 matches at 8 bases. The CDR3 extends over 14 amino acids. V dropped 7 bases and J dropped 2; count of bases not matched to a gene: 6. From germline, CDR1 is MNHEY and CDR2 SVGAGI. The CDR3 DNA reads TGTGCCAGCAAATACGGGACAGGAAACACTGAAGCTTTCTTT. Protein product: CASKYGTGNTEAFF.

The rearrangement uses TRBV6-2 or TRBV6-3 and TRBJ2-7, with TRBD2 matching over 12 bases. CDR3 size: 17 residues. V dropped 5 bases and J dropped 1; count of bases not matched to a gene: 9. Germline V gene sequence: CDR1 MNHEY, CDR2 SVGEGT. The CDR3 is CASSLGLAGQRSYEQYF. CDR3 bases: TGTGCCAGCAGTCTTGGACTAGCGGGGCAAAGGTCCTACGAGCAGTACTTC.

The chain combines TRBV11-1 with TRBJ2-7; D is uncertain. Per germline, CDR1 SGHAT and CDR2 FQDESV (reference sequence). V was clipped by 0 bases and J by 0 bases, with 9 bases between them. The CDR3 consists of 15 residues. The CDR3 DNA sequence: TGTGCCAGCAGCTTAGCGACAAAAGTCTCCTACGAGCAGTACTTC. It codes for CASSLATKVSYEQYF.

J is TRBJ1-6 and V is TRBV30; 8 bases fit TRBD1. Per germline, CDR1 GTSNPN and CDR2 SVGIG (reference sequence). This CDR3 contains 16 residues. The V gene end was trimmed by 0 bases and the J gene end by 7 bases; junction bases not matched to a gene: 8. DNA of the CDR3: TGTGCCTGGAGTGTAACTAATGGACAGGGCAATTCACCCCTCCACTTT. This gives the protein CAWSVTNGQGNSPLHF.